What follows is one TCR beta chain and its context. Its antigen is undetermined. Germline-derived CDR1 and CDR2 are SGHAT and FQDESV (reference sequence). The CDR3 consists of 13 residues. Trimming removed 0 bases from V and 4 bases from J, with 7 bases in between. The data belong to a study of T cell responses to AZD1222 COVID-19 vaccine. Whole-study results and caveats: Across the whole spike, CD4 TCRs peaked at regions 160-218 and 743-854.

Method: immunoSEQ multiplex PCR; TCRdb's copy keeps in-frame clones and lacks some. The sample carries over 100,000 clones, approximately 90% recorded once. The chain has TRBV11-1 and TRBJ2-7; D is perhaps TRBD1 (5 bases). This specimen consisted of peripheral blood, obtained on day 0 of AZD1222 vaccination. This clonotype originated in an adult in good health. DNA of the CDR3: TGTGCCAGCAGCTTAGCGGCAGGGTACGAGCAGTACGTC. Translation: CASSLAAGYEQYV.